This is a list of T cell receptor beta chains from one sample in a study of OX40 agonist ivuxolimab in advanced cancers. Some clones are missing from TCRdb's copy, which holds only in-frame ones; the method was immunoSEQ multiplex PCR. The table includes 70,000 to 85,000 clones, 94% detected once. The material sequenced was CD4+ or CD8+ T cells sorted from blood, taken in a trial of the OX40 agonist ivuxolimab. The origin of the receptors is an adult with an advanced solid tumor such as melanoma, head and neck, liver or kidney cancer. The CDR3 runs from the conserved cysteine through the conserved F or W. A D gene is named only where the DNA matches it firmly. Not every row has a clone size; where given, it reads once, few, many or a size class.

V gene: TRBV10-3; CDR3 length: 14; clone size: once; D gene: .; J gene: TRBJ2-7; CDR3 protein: CAISESASSYEQYF; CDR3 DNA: TGTGCCATCAGTGAGTCGGCTAGCTCCTACGAGCAGTACTTC
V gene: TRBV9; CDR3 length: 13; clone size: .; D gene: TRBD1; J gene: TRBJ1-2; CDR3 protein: CASSGDRGDGYTF; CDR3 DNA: TGTGCCAGCAGCGGGGACAGGGGGGACGGCTACACCTTC
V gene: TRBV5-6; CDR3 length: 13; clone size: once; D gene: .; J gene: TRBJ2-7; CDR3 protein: CASSLGASYEQYF; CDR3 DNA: TGTGCCAGCAGCTTGGGGGCTTCCTACGAGCAGTACTTC
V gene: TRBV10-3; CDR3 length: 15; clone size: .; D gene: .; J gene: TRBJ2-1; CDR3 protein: CAISEERLSYNEQFF; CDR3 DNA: TGTGCCATCAGTGAGGAGCGCCTCTCCTACAATGAGCAGTTCTTC
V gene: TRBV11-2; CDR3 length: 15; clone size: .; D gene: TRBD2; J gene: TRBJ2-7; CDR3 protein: CASSGLLLAGSEQYF; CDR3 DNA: TGTGCCAGCAGCGGATTACTTCTAGCGGGTTCCGAGCAGTACTTC
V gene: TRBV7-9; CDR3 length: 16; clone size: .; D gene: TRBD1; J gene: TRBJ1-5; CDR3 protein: CASSFSGTGDNQPQHF; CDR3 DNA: TGTGCCAGCAGCTTTTCCGGGACAGGGGACAATCAGCCCCAGCATTTT
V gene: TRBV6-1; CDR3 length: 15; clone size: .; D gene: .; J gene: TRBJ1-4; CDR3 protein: CASSDTVPYNEKLFF; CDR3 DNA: TGTGCCAGCAGTGATACAGTTCCCTATAATGAAAAACTGTTTTTT
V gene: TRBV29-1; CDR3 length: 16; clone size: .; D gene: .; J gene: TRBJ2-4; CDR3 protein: CSVETTWVGAKNIQYF; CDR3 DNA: TGCAGCGTCGAAACTACATGGGTAGGGGCCAAAAACATTCAGTACTTC
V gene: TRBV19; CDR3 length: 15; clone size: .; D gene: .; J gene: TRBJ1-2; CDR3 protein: CASSFGTELNYGYTF; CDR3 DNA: TGTGCCAGTAGTTTCGGGACCGAATTAAACTATGGCTACACCTTC
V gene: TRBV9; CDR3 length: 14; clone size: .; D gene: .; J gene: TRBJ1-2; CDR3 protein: CASSAPTAGYGYTF; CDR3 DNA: TGTGCCAGCAGCGCCCCGACGGCGGGCTATGGCTACACCTTC
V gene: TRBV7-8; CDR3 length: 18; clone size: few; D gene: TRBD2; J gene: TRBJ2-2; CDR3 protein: CASSPEGLGGGSTGELFF; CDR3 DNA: TGTGCCAGCAGCCCAGAGGGTCTGGGCGGGGGTTCCACCGGGGAGCTGTTTTTT
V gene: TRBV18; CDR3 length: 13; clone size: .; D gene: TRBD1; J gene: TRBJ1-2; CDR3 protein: CASSSVDRDGYTF; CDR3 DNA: TGTGCCAGCTCCTCGGTGGACAGGGACGGCTACACCTTC
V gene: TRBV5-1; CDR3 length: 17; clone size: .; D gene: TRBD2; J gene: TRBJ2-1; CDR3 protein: CASSLEASGRDNNEQFF; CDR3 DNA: TGCGCCAGCAGCTTGGAGGCTAGCGGGAGAGACAACAATGAGCAGTTCTTC
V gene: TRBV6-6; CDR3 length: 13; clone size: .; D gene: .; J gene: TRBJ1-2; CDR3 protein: CASSGRGAYGYTF; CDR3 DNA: TGTGCCAGCAGTGGGCGGGGGGCCTATGGCTACACCTTC
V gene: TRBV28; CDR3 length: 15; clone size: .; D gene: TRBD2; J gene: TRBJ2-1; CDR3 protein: CASSLVAGGFNEQFF; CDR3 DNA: TGTGCCAGCAGTTTGGTGGCGGGAGGGTTTAATGAGCAGTTCTTC
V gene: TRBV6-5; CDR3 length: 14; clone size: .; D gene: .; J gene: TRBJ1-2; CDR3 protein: CASSYEGGNYGYTF; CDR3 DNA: TGTGCCAGCAGTTACGAGGGAGGGAACTATGGCTACACCTTC
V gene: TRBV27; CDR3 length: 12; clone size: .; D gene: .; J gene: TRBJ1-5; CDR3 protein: CASSPAGQPQHF; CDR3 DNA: TGTGCCAGCAGTCCTGCGGGTCAGCCCCAGCATTTT
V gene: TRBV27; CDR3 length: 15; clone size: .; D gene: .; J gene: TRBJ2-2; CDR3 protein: CASSREQGNTGELFF; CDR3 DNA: TGTGCCAGCAGTAGAGAGCAGGGGAACACCGGGGAGCTGTTTTTT
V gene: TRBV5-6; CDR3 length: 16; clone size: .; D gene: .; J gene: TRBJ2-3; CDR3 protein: CASSLAGVTNTDTQYF; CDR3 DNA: TGTGCCAGCAGCTTGGCAGGGGTAACTAACACAGATACGCAGTATTTT
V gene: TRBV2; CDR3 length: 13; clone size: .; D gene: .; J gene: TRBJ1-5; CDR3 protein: CASSGHPGEPQHF; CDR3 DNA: TGTGCCAGCAGTGGCCACCCTGGGGAGCCCCAGCATTTT
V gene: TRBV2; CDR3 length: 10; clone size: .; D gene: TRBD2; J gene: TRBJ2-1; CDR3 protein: CAIVAGGQFF; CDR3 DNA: TGTGCCATCGTAGCGGGAGGACAGTTCTTC
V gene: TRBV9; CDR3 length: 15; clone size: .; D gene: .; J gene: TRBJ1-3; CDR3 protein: CASSVGAGSGNTIYF; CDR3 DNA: TGTGCCAGCAGCGTAGGGGCGGGCTCTGGAAACACCATATATTTT
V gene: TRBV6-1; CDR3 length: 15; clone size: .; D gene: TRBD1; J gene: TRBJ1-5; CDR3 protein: CASTWTGDSNQPQHF; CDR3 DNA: TGTGCCAGCACCTGGACAGGAGATAGCAATCAGCCCCAGCATTTT
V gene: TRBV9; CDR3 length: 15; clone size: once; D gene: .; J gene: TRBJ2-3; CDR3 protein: CASSETDFSTDTQYF; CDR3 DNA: TGTGCCAGCAGCGAGACCGACTTTAGCACAGATACGCAGTATTTT
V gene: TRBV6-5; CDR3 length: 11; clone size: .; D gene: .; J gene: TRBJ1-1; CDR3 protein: CASRSSLEAFF; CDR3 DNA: TGTGCCAGCAGGTCGAGCCTCGAAGCTTTCTTT
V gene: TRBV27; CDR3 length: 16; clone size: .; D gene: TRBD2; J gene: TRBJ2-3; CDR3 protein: CASTGLAGGSTDTQYF; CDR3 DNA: TGTGCCAGCACGGGACTAGCGGGAGGGAGCACAGATACGCAGTATTTT
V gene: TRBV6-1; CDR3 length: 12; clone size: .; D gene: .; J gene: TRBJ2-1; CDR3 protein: CASSDSYNEQFF; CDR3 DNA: TGTGCCAGCAGTGACTCCTACAATGAGCAGTTCTTC
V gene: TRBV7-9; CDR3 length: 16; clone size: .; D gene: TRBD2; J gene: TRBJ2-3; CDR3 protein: CASSSSSGRDTDTQYF; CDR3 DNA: TGTGCCAGCAGCTCAAGCAGCGGGAGGGACACAGATACGCAGTATTTT
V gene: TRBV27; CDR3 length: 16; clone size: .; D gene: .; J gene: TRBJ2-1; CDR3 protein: CASSWTALSSYNEQFF; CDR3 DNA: TGTGCCAGCAGTTGGACTGCCCTAAGCTCCTACAATGAGCAGTTCTTC
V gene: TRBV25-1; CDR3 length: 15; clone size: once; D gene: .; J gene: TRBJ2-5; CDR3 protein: CASSEYKNSVWTQYF; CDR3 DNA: TGTGCCAGCAGTGAATATAAAAACAGCGTCTGGACCCAGTACTTC
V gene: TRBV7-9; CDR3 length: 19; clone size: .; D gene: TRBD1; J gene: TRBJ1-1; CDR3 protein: CASSLGSGGTGRRNTEAFF; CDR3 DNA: TGTGCCAGCAGCTTAGGGAGTGGGGGGACAGGGCGTCGTAACACTGAAGCTTTCTTT
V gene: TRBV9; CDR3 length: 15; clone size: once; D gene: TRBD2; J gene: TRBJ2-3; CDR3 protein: CASSVEAGGTDTQYF; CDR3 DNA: TGTGCCAGCAGCGTAGAAGCGGGAGGCACAGATACGCAGTATTTT